The 16 T cell receptor beta chains given below trace back to one sample, sequenced in a study of Ad26.COV2.S vaccination and SARS-CoV-2 variants (dated by TCRdb to the early 2020s). According to the study, the label for this sample's time point signals: individuals recovered from natural SARS-CoV-2 infection. Libraries were made using the immunoSEQ multiplex PCR assay. Imported from immuneACCESS, the table was reduced by TCRdb to in-frame sequences with V and J called. These copies leave out some clones; in studies compared against another copy, an unresolved V gene accounts for under half, and the cause of the remainder is not known. For this sample there are about 350,000 clones; about 90% appear just once. The ten largest clones represent roughly 3.9% of the sample. The starting material was peripheral blood, obtained after recovery from COVID-19. The receptors shown here come from a human donor who had recovered from COVID-19.

The chain combines TRBV2 with TRBJ1-1; 8 bases line up with TRBD1. The CDR3 has 15 amino acids. CDR1 is SNHLY and CDR2 is FYNNEI in the germline V gene. V gave up 7 bases and J gave up 9 bases; unmatched junction bases: 16. The CDR3 DNA sequence: TGTGCCAGCATCCAATCTGGGCCAGGGGGCCAAAAAGCTTTCTTT. Residues: CASIQSGPGGQKAFF.

The chain uses TRBV12-3 or TRBV12-4 and TRBJ1-1; D remains unclear. The CDR3 is made up of 13 amino acids. V lost 9 bases and J lost 0, with 11 bases in between. The CDR3 is CASTQDLNTEAFF. In DNA, the CDR3 is TGTGCCAGTACTCAGGATCTGAACACTGAAGCTTTCTTT.

This chain links TRBV19 with TRBJ1-4; 10 bases align to TRBD1. Germline values: CDR1 LNHDA, CDR2 SQIVND (reference sequence). Trimming at V came to 4 bases and at J to 8 bases, leaving 7 bases not matched to a gene. The CDR3 consists of 15 residues. The DNA of the CDR3 is TGTGCCAGTAGTACCCGGGACAGGGGAGGCGAAAAACTGTTTTTT. Translation: CASSTRDRGGEKLFF. The full variable domain, completed using reference TRBV19 and TRBJ1-4, is DGGITQSPKYLFRKEGQNVTLSCEQNLNHDAMYWYRQDPGQGLRLIYYSQIVNDFQKGDIAEGYSVSREKKESFPLTVTSAQKNPTAFYLCASSTRDRGGEKLFFGSGTQLSVL.

As for this clone: One end of the junction does not line up with germline, which may come from a read error. V usage is TRBV7-7 and J usage is TRBJ1-2; 7 nucleotides line up with TRBD1. This CDR3 is built from 14 residues. The germline CDR1 and CDR2 sequences are SSHAT and FNYEAQ (reference sequence). The chain's CDR3 is CASSSDRVDYGYTF. The CDR3 DNA sequence: TGTGCTAGCAGCTCAGACAGGGTTGACTATGGCTACACCTTC.

V gene TRBV6-2 or TRBV6-3 combines with J gene TRBJ2-7; no firm D call. The CDR3 totals 11 residues. Trimming took 6 bases from V and 1 from J, leaving 4 bases between them. CDR1 is MNHEY, CDR2 SVGEGT, per germline. The CDR3 bases are TGTGCCAGCAGCACATCCTACGAGCAGTACTTC. Its translation: CASSTSYEQYF.

The rearrangement links TRBV5-6 to TRBJ1-2; D is unclear. Germline CDR1 and CDR2: SGHDT and YYEEEE. CDR3 length: 15 amino acids. Trimming pared 2 bases from V and 4 bases from J, leaving 15 bases between. Written as DNA, the CDR3 is TGTGCCAGCAGCTTCGGTTCCGGGTCGGGCTATGGCTACACCTTC. Amino acids: CASSFGSGSGYGYTF.

The CDR3 sequence: CASRWTPGQETQYF. The CDR3 DNA sequence: TGTGCCAGCAGATGGACCCCCGGCCAAGAGACCCAGTACTTC. This rearrangement joins TRBV2 to TRBJ2-5; D ambiguous. This CDR3 contains 14 residues. The V end was cut by 6 bases, the J end by 1 base, with 12 bases between. Germline V gene data show CDR1 as SNHLY and CDR2 as FYNNEI.

V gene TRBV6-1 combines with J gene TRBJ1-2; D gene unclear. CDR1 MNHNS and CDR2 SASEGT come from the germline V gene. Deletions cut 1 base from V and 4 bases from J, with 16 bases between. The length of the CDR3 is 16 residues. In nucleotides, the CDR3 is TGTGCCAGCAGTGAAGTTGTGAGAAAGTGGGGCTATGGCTACACCTTC. It codes for CASSEVVRKWGYGYTF.

The V and J genes are TRBV2 and TRBJ2-5; the match to TRBD2 covers 11 bases. Unmatched junction bases numbered 14, after V lost 1 base and J lost 7 bases. The CDR3 covers 18 residues. CDR1 is SNHLY, CDR2 FYNNEI, per germline. This CDR3 is CASSEVKPSGGTYWTQYF. The DNA for the CDR3 is TGTGCCAGCAGTGAAGTAAAACCTAGCGGGGGGACCTATTGGACCCAGTACTTC.

The rearrangement links TRBV7-2 to TRBJ2-2; 8 nucleotides align to TRBD2. CDR3 length equals 17 residues. The V segment lost 4 bases and the J segment 7 bases; nucleotides outside the gene matches: 14. The germline gives CDR1 SGHTA, CDR2 FQGNSA. CDR3 nucleotide sequence: TGTGCCAGCAGCTGGGGGATGCGGGGGGCCGTCATCGGGGAGCTGTTTTTT. This gives the protein CASSWGMRGAVIGELFF.

In DNA, the CDR3 is TGTGCCAGCAGTTATGGGCAGGGTGACTCCTACGAGCAGTACTTC. It encodes CASSYGQGDSYEQYF. The J gene is TRBJ2-7, the V gene TRBV6-5; maybe TRBD1 (5 bases). From germline, CDR1 is MNHEY and CDR2 SVGAGI. The CDR3 covers 15 residues. V lost 3 bases to trimming and J lost 0 bases, with 12 bases between them.

The gene calls are TRBV15 and TRBJ1-2, with 11 positions matching TRBD1. Trimming at V came to 3 bases and at J to 4 bases, leaving 13 bases not matched to a gene. The CDR3 extends over 18 amino acids. From germline, CDR1 is LNHNV and CDR2 YYDKDF (reference sequence). In nucleotides, the CDR3 is TGTGCCACCAGCAGGTGGACAGGGGGCACCACTCTTGGCTATGGCTACACCTTC. It specifies CATSRWTGGTTLGYGYTF.

J is TRBJ2-7 and V is TRBV19; 9 positions match TRBD1. The CDR3 totals 13 residues. Germline CDR1 reads LNHDA; CDR2 reads SQIVND (reference sequence). The V and J ends lost 4 bases and 6 bases, in that order; junction bases with no gene match: 4. CDR3 amino acids: CASSSGQGFEQYF. The CDR3 bases are TGTGCCAGTAGTAGCGGACAGGGGTTCGAGCAGTACTTC.

In its sample, this clone was seen once. One end of the junction does not line up with germline, which may come from a read error. The rearrangement uses TRBV5-1 and TRBJ1-4, with 9 nucleotides matching TRBD1. The germline V gene encodes CDR1 SGHRS and CDR2 YFSETQ. CDR3 length equals 15 residues. CDR3 coding DNA: TGCGCCAGCTGCTTTCTGGGACAGGGTAATGAAAAACTGTTTTTT. Residues: CASCFLGQGNEKLFF. Filled out from reference TRBV5-1 and TRBJ1-4, the complete variable domain reads KAGVTQTPRYLIKTRGQQVTLSCSPISGHRSVSWYQQTPGQGLQFLFEYFSETQRNKGNFPGRFSGRQFSNSRSEMNVSTLELGDSALYLCASCFLGQGNEKLFFGSGTQLSVL.

J is TRBJ1-1 and V is TRBV4-1; D not certain. From germline, CDR1 is MGHRA and CDR2 YSYEKL. The V end lost 4 bases, the J end lost 0 bases, and 15 bases lay between the germline ends. The length of the CDR3 is 16 residues. CDR3 region: CASSRRAISMNTEAFF. In nucleotides, the CDR3 is TGCGCCAGCAGCCGCCGCGCTATTTCCATGAACACTGAAGCTTTCTTT.

The J gene is TRBJ1-2, the V gene TRBV5-4; maybe TRBD1 (6 bases). The germline CDR1 and CDR2 sequences are SGHNT and YYREEE (reference sequence). CDR3 length equals 13 residues. The V gene lost 0 bases and the J gene lost 8 bases, with 11 bases spanning the gap. Here the CDR3 DNA reads TGTGCCAGCAGCTTGGGGCAGGGGAGCGGCTACACCTTC. As protein: CASSLGQGSGYTF.